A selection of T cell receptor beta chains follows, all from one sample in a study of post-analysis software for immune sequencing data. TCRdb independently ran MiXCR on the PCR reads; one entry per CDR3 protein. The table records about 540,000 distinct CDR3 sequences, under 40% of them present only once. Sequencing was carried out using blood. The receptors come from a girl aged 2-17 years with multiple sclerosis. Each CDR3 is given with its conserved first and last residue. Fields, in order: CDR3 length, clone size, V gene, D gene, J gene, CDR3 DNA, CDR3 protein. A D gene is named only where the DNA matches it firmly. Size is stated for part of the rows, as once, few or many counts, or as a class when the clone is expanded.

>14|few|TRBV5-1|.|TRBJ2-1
TGCGCCAGCAGCTTGGCCGGGCAGGGGTATGAGCAGTTCTTC
CASSLAGQGYEQFF
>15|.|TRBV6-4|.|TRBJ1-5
TGTGCCAGCAGGACCTCACAGGGAGGAGATCAGCCCCAGCATTTT
CASRTSQGGDQPQHF
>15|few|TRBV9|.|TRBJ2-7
TGTGCCAGCAGCGTAGATTTCGGGACATACTACGAGCAGTACTTC
CASSVDFGTYYEQYF
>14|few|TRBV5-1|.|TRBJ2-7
TGCGCCAGCAGTTACGGCAGGGCACCGGACGAGCAGTACTTC
CASSYGRAPDEQYF
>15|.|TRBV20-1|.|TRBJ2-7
TGCAGTGCTAGAGATCCGGGACACAGCTCCTACGAGCAGTACTTC
CSARDPGHSSYEQYF
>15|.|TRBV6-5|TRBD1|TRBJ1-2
TGTGCCAGCAGTTACTCGGGACAGCCGCACTATGGCTACACCTTC
CASSYSGQPHYGYTF
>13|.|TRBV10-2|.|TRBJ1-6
TGCGCCAGCTGGGACCCGTCCGTGTCCTCGCTCCACTTT
CASWDPSVSSLHF
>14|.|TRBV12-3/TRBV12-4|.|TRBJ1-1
TGTGCCAGCAGTTTGAAACAGGGCAACACTGAAGCTTTCTTT
CASSLKQGNTEAFF
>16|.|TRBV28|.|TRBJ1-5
TGTGCCAGCAGTTCCGCAGCCGGGGGAGGAGGCCAGCCCCAGCATTTT
CASSSAAGGGGQPQHF
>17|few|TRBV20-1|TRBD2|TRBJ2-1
TGCAGTGCTAGGACTAGCTCCTGGCGTCTCTCCTACAATGAGCAGTTCTTC
CSARTSSWRLSYNEQFF
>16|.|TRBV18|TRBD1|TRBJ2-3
TGTGCCAGCTCACCATCGGGGACAGCCTTTACAGATACGCAGTATTTT
CASSPSGTAFTDTQYF
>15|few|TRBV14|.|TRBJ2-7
TGTGCCAGCAGCCAGCGCGGTCCAGTTAGGGCCGAGCAGTACTTC
CASSQRGPVRAEQYF
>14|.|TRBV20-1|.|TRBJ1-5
TGCAGTGCTAGAGCCTTCAGGGGTAATCAGCCCCAGCATTTT
CSARAFRGNQPQHF
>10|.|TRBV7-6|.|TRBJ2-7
TGTGCCCCTGGGCTCTACGAGCAGTACTTC
CAPGLYEQYF
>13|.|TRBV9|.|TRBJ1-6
TGTGCCAGCAGCGTAGCTGCAGATTCACCCCTCCACTTT
CASSVAADSPLHF
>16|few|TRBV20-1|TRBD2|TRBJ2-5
TGCAGTGCTAGAGATCGCGGGACTAGCGTCGGGGAGACCCAGTACTTC
CSARDRGTSVGETQYF
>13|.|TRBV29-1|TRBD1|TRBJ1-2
TGCAGCGTTGATCCACAGGGGGGCTATGGCTACACCTTC
CSVDPQGGYGYTF
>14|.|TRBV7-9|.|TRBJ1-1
TGTGCCAGCAGCTCAAACAACCCTGGCACTGAAGCTTTCTTT
CASSSNNPGTEAFF
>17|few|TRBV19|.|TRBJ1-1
TGTGCCAGTAAGGTCATATCGGGGGGGATTGGCGGCACTGAAGCTTTCTTT
CASKVISGGIGGTEAFF
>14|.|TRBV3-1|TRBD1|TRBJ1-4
TGTGCCAGCAGCCAAGAGACAGGGGGGGAAAAACTGTTTTTT
CASSQETGGEKLFF
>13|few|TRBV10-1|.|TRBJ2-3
TGCGCCAGCAGTGGGACCGCCACAGATACGCAGTATTTT
CASSGTATDTQYF
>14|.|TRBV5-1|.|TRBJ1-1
TGCGCCAGCAGCTTGACTTCGGGGAACACTGAAGCTTTCTTT
CASSLTSGNTEAFF
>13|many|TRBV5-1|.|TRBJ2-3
TGCGCCAGCAGCTCCCCGGGCACAGATACGCAGTATTTT
CASSSPGTDTQYF
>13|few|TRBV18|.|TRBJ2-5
TGTGCCAGCTCACCACCCTACCAAGAGACCCAGTACTTC
CASSPPYQETQYF
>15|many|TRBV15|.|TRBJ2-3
TGTGCCACCAGCAGAGATGTGCAGGGCACAGATACGCAGTATTTT
CATSRDVQGTDTQYF
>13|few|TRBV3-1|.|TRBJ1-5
TGTGCCAGCAGCTTTGGACATGGCCAGCCCCAGCATTTT
CASSFGHGQPQHF
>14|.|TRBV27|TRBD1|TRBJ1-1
TGTGCCAGCAGGCCAGGGACAGGGGGCACTGAAGCTTTCTTT
CASRPGTGGTEAFF
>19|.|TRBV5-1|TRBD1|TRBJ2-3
TGCGCCAGCAGCTGGGGCGGGACAGGGGGCTCGTGGGGCACAGATACGCAGTATTTT
CASSWGGTGGSWGTDTQYF
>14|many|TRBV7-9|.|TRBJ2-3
TGTGCCAGCAGCATAGGCCCCAATAACGTAATCTCGTATTTT
CASSIGPNNVISYF
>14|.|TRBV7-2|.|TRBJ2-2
TGTGCCAGCAGCTTAGAGGCGGGCACCGGGGAGCTGTTTTTT
CASSLEAGTGELFF
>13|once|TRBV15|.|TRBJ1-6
TGTGCCACCAGCAGAGACGGAGGTTTGTCCCTCCACTTT
CATSRDGGLSLHF
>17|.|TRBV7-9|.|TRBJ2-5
TGTGCCAGCAGCTTTTCCCCTATTGGACGGTTCCAAGAGACCCAGTACTTC
CASSFSPIGRFQETQYF
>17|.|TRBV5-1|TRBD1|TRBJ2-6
TGCGCCAGCAGCACGGGACAGGGTGACTCTGGGGCCAACGTCCTGACTTTC
CASSTGQGDSGANVLTF
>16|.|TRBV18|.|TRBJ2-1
TGTGCCAGCTCACCAGAGTTCTCGAGCTCCTACAATGAGCAGTTCTTC
CASSPEFSSSYNEQFF
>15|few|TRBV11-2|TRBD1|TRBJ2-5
TGTGCCAGCAGCGCGGGGACAGGGGGCGTCGAGACCCAGTACTTC
CASSAGTGGVETQYF
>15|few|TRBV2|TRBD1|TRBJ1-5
TGTGCCAGCAGTGTGGACAGGGCCAACAATCAGCCCCAGCATTTT
CASSVDRANNQPQHF
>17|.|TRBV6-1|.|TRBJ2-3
TGTGCCAGCAGCCCCCCCCTTGACGGGACTAGCACAGATACGCAGTATTTT
CASSPPLDGTSTDTQYF
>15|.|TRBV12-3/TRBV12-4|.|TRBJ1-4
TGTGCCAGCAGTTTAGGGGCCAGGGGCAATGAAAAACTGTTTTTT
CASSLGARGNEKLFF
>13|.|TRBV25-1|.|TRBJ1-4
TGTGCCAGCAGTGAATTGGATTATGAAAAACTGTTTTTT
CASSELDYEKLFF
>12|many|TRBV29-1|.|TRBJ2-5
TGCAGCGTTGAACAGGGGCAAGAGACCCAGTACTTC
CSVEQGQETQYF
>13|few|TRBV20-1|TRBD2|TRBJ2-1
TGCAGTCCAGGGACTAGCGGGGGGGATGAGCAGTTCTTC
CSPGTSGGDEQFF
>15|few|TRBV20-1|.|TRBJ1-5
TGCAGTGCTAGTCTTATCTCACAGGGTGATCAGCCCCAGCATTTT
CSASLISQGDQPQHF
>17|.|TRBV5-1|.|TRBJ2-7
TGCGCCAGCAGCTTGGAGACGCTCGCTCGGGCCTCCTACGAGCAGTACTTC
CASSLETLARASYEQYF
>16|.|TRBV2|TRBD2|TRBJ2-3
TGTGCCAGCAGTGGAGCGCGGGGGGCTTACGGAGATACGCAGTATTTT
CASSGARGAYGDTQYF
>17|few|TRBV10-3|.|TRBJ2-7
TGTGCCATCAGTGCAGCCACCGGGACGGTGAACTCCTACGAGCAGTACTTC
CAISAATGTVNSYEQYF
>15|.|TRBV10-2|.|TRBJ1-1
TGCGCCAGCAGCGAGACCGTGGGGAGTAACACTGGAGCTTTCTTT
CASSETVGSNTGAFF
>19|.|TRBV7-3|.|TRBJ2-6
TGTGCCAGCAGCTTACAGGGTCGTTTAACCCCTTCTGGGGCCAACGTCCTGACTTTC
CASSLQGRLTPSGANVLTF
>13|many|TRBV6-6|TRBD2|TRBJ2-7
TGTGCCAGCAGCCCGGGACTACCCGAGGCCCAGTACTTC
CASSPGLPEAQYF
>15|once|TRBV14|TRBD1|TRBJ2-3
TGTGCCAGCAGCCTTCGGACAGGATACACAGATACGCAGTATTTT
CASSLRTGYTDTQYF
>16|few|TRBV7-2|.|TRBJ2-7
TGTGCCAGCAGCTTCCGACAGGCGAGGGGCTACTACGAGCAGTACTTC
CASSFRQARGYYEQYF
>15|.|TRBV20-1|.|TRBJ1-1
TGCAGTGCTCCCACCCCGGGACGGCCGAACACTGAAGCTTTCTTT
CSAPTPGRPNTEAFF